One and the same sample provided the 21 T cell receptor beta chains below, sequenced in a study of early T cells in non-severe SARS-CoV-2 infection. TCRdb re-called the 5' RACE reads with MiXCR, one entry per CDR3 protein. Of fewer than 55,000 distinct CDR3 sequences listed, less than 9.5% are singletons. Input material: whole blood. Every receptor here comes from an adult who was a healthcare worker with PCR-confirmed SARS-CoV-2 infection or an uninfected control (not recorded which).

The chain has TRBV29-1 and TRBJ2-7; the D is unclear. V shed 8 bases and J shed 0 bases, with 17 bases lying between them. The CDR3 sequence is 14 residues long. CDR1 and CDR2 from the germline V gene are SQVTM and ANQGSEA. The CDR3 nucleotides are TGCAGCACCCGTATAGGGCCCTCCTCCTACGAGCAGTACTTC. Encoded protein: CSTRIGPSSYEQYF.

This chain joins TRBV7-3 and TRBJ2-5, with D perhaps assigned TRBD1 or TRBD2 (5 bases each). In germline, CDR1 is SGHTA, CDR2 FQGTGA. The CDR3 runs to 13 residues. The V gene lost 5 bases and the J gene lost 1 base, with 8 bases spanning the gap. The CDR3 DNA sequence: TGTGCCAGCAGCCAGGGACCCCAAGAGACCCAGTACTTC. It specifies CASSQGPQETQYF.

This clonotype was seen ten or more times. This sequence joins TRBV2 and TRBJ1-1; D gene uncertain. The V end was cut by 6 bases, the J end by 4 bases, with 9 bases between. There are 12 residues in the CDR3. Per germline, CDR1 SNHLY and CDR2 FYNNEI. CDR3 DNA: TGTGCCAGCAGCCCGGGTCGCACTGAAGCTTTCTTT. It is translated as CASSPGRTEAFF.

This clonotype was found a few times. The gene calls are TRBV9 and TRBJ2-7, with a possible D match to TRBD1 (6 bases). Germline values: CDR1 SGDLS, CDR2 YYNGEE. This CDR3 contains 16 residues. The V end lost 4 bases, the J end lost 0 bases, and 17 bases lay between the germline ends. CDR3: CASSPSQGISSYEQYF. As DNA, the CDR3 is TGTGCCAGCAGCCCCAGCCAGGGGATTTCCTCCTACGAGCAGTACTTC.

This clonotype appeared many times. The V gene is TRBV27, the J gene TRBJ2-7; the D gene is possibly TRBD1 (6 bases). Germline CDR1 is MNHEY and CDR2 is SMNVEV (reference sequence). This CDR3 has 14 residues. V lost 2 bases to trimming and J lost 7 bases, with 15 bases between them. The CDR3 DNA sequence: TGTGCCAGCAGTTTACGTCAGGGGATGTGGGAGCAGTACTTC. As protein: CASSLRQGMWEQYF.

The chain combines TRBV7-2 with TRBJ1-3; D unclear. Germline CDR1 SGHTA, CDR2 FQGNSA. Trimming cost V 1 base and J 4 bases, with 11 bases left between them. This CDR3 has 15 residues. The CDR3 sequence: CASSLEGLGGNTIYF. The DNA of the CDR3 is TGTGCCAGCAGCTTAGAAGGACTAGGAGGAAACACCATATATTTT.

This clonotype was seen many times. CDR3 nucleotide sequence: TGTGCCAGCAGTGAAGCTTCTCCATTCAGGACTAGCGGGCTGAGCTCTGGGGCCAACGTCCTGACTTTC. This codes for CASSEASPFRTSGLSSGANVLTF. The rearrangement links TRBV2 to TRBJ2-6; 11 nucleotides match TRBD2. Germline lookup yields CDR1 SNHLY and CDR2 FYNNEI. V dropped 0 bases and J dropped 0; count of bases not matched to a gene: 16. The CDR3 is 23 residues long. Combining the CDR3 with reference TRBV2 and TRBJ2-6 gives the whole variable domain EPEVTQTPSHQVTQMGQEVILRCVPISNHLYFYWYRQILGQKVEFLVSFYNNEISEKSEIFDDQFSVERPDGSNFTLKIRSTKLEDSAMYFCASSEASPFRTSGLSSGANVLTFGAGSRLTVL.

The chain joins TRBV7-2 to TRBJ2-7; perhaps TRBD2 as D (6 bases). Trimming removed 5 bases from V and 6 bases from J, with 20 bases in between. The CDR3 length is 15 residues. Germline CDR1 and CDR2: SGHTA and FQGNSA. CDR3 in amino acids: CASSPAGVAAPEQYF. Here the CDR3 DNA reads TGTGCCAGCAGCCCCGCCGGGGTAGCGGCCCCCGAGCAGTACTTC.

This clonotype came up many times. The rearrangement links TRBV7-2 to TRBJ2-7; 8 nucleotides line up with TRBD2. The J segment lost 2 bases and the V segment lost 5 bases, leaving 8 bases of the junction unmatched. The CDR3 is made up of 15 amino acids. Germline V gene sequence: CDR1 SGHTA, CDR2 FQGNSA. CDR3 sequence (DNA): TGTGCCAGCAGCCCTACTAGCGGCCCTGCCTACGAGCAGTACTTC. This codes for CASSPTSGPAYEQYF.

This chain uses TRBV10-2 with TRBJ1-2, with a tentative D call TRBD1 (5 bases). The CDR3 contains 13 residues. Trimming cost V 3 bases and J 4 bases, with 9 bases left between them. Germline assignment: CDR1 WSHSY and CDR2 SAAADI. CDR3 loop: CASSDTGPYGYTF. In DNA form, the CDR3 reads TGCGCCAGCAGTGATACGGGGCCCTATGGCTACACCTTC.

The chain combines TRBV20-1 with TRBJ2-2; D tentatively reads TRBD1 or TRBD2 (6 bases each). CDR3 length: 13 residues. The germline V gene encodes CDR1 DFQATT and CDR2 SNEGSKA (reference sequence). Trimming stripped 5 bases from V and 7 bases from J, with 14 bases between. The CDR3 DNA follows: TGCAGTGCTCGGAGGGGGAGCGGCGGGGAGCTGTTTTTT. Translating it yields CSARRGSGGELFF.

This clonotype was counted many times. V and J are TRBV11-2 and TRBJ2-1; maybe TRBD2 (5 bases). Deletions cut 3 bases from V and 6 bases from J, with 15 bases between. Germline CDR1 is SGHAT and CDR2 is FQNNGV. The CDR3 length is 15 residues. The CDR3 coding sequence is TGTGCCAGCAGCTTCCGGGGTCAAAGCCTCAATGAGCAGTTCTTC. Its translation is CASSFRGQSLNEQFF.

This clonotype was found many times. The chain carries TRBV7-9 and TRBJ2-3; D might be TRBD1 (5 bases). This CDR3 is 15 amino acids long. V was shortened by 1 base and J by 2 bases, with 10 bases between the two germline ends. Germline V gene sequence: CDR1 SEHNR, CDR2 FQNEAQ (reference sequence). In nucleotides, the CDR3 is TGTGCCAGCAGCTTAGAAGGGGATCACACAGATACGCAGTATTTT. Its protein is CASSLEGDHTDTQYF. Full variable domain (outside the CDR3, taken from reference TRBV7-9 and TRBJ2-3): DTGVSQNPRHKITKRGQNVTFRCDPISEHNRLYWYRQTLGQGPEFLTYFQNEAQLEKSRLLSDRFSAERPKGSFSTLEIQRTEQGDSAMYLCASSLEGDHTDTQYFGPGTRLTVL.

This clonotype was found a few times. The chain links TRBV6-5 to TRBJ1-2; D is uncertain. This CDR3 region has 14 residues. CDR1 and CDR2 (germline): MNHEY, SVGAGI. V was clipped by 6 bases and J by 4 bases, with 15 bases between them. The DNA of the CDR3 is TGTGCCAGCAGACCTTTAGACGGGTCCTATGGCTACACCTTC. This encodes CASRPLDGSYGYTF.

This clonotype was picked up a small number of times. V gene TRBV18 combines with J gene TRBJ2-3; possible D gene TRBD1, 6 bases. The germline V and J ends were trimmed by 2 bases and 2 bases, with 11 bases remaining between them. Germline lookup yields CDR1 KGHSH and CDR2 LQKENI. The CDR3 loop spans 15 amino acids. The CDR3 region is CASSPSTGHTDTQYF. The DNA for the CDR3 is TGTGCCAGCTCACCATCGACAGGACACACAGATACGCAGTATTTT. Together with reference TRBV18 and TRBJ2-3, the CDR3 gives the full variable domain: NAGVMQNPRHLVRRRGQEARLRCSPMKGHSHVYWYRQLPEEGLKFMVYLQKENIIDESGMPKERFSAEFPKEGPSILRIQQVVRGDSAAYFCASSPSTGHTDTQYFGPGTRLTVL.

This clonotype showed up many times. This rearrangement joins TRBV6-5 to TRBJ2-7; TRBD2 matches at 10 bases. Germline-derived CDR1 and CDR2 are MNHEY and SVGAGI. The CDR3 is made up of 14 amino acids. J was trimmed by 6 bases and V by 6 bases; bases with no gene match: 8. CDR3 bases: TGTGCCAGCAGCACACTAGCGGGGCAGTTCGAGCAGTACTTC. This sequence encodes CASSTLAGQFEQYF.

This clonotype appeared many times. The chain links TRBV18 to TRBJ2-7, with D possibly being TRBD1 (5 bases). The CDR3 has 14 amino acids. Trimming removed 2 bases at V and 2 bases at J, with 10 bases between. CDR1 and CDR2 from the germline V gene are KGHSH and LQKENI. The CDR3 loop is CASSPKGHTYEQYF. Here the CDR3 DNA reads TGTGCCAGCTCACCAAAAGGACATACCTACGAGCAGTACTTC.

This clonotype was found many times. This rearrangement joins TRBV5-1 to TRBJ2-6, with no clear D. CDR1 is SGHRS and CDR2 is YFSETQ in the germline V gene. CDR3 size: 17 residues. V was cut by 0 bases and J by 0 bases, with 10 bases left in between. CDR3 coding DNA: TGCGCCAGCAGCTTGGGACCTGAGATCTCTGGGGCCAACGTCCTGACTTTC. Translation: CASSLGPEISGANVLTF.

There are many counts of this clonotype. The chain links TRBV29-1 to TRBJ2-1; possible D gene TRBD2, 5 bases. V was trimmed by 1 base and J by 8 bases, leaving 9 bases between them. The CDR3 spans 12 residues. Germline CDR1 reads SQVTM; CDR2 reads ANQGSEA. The CDR3 spells CSVEGLGDEQFF. CDR3 coding DNA: TGCAGCGTTGAAGGTCTGGGAGATGAGCAGTTCTTC.

The sample holds many counts of this clonotype. This chain joins TRBV10-1 and TRBJ2-7, with 10 bases aligning to TRBD1. V was clipped by 1 base and J by 4 bases; unmatched bases: 4. Germline lookup yields CDR1 WNHNN and CDR2 SYGVQD (reference sequence). The CDR3 extends over 15 amino acids. CDR3 coding DNA: TGCGCCAGCAGTGAGTGGCCGGGACAGGGGTACGAGCAGTACTTC. This codes for CASSEWPGQGYEQYF.

In its sample, this clonotype was seen many times. The chain uses TRBV29-1 and TRBJ1-1; 7 nucleotides line up with TRBD1. Germline trimming cut 8 bases from V and 6 bases from J; bases unmatched to any gene: 9. CDR1 SQVTM and CDR2 ANQGSEA come from the germline V gene. The CDR3 is made up of 12 amino acids. As DNA, the CDR3 is TGCAGCTTACAGGGGAGCGGCCCTGAAGCTTTCTTT. This sequence encodes CSLQGSGPEAFF.